The 17 T cell receptor beta chains below all came from one sample that was sequenced in a study of blood T cell repertoires in COVID-19. The assay was immunoSEQ multiplex PCR, and TCRdb's table has in-frame clones only and misses some. The sample holds 150,000 to 200,000 clones; around 94% are singletons and the top ten take roughly 0.7%. Sequencing input: peripheral blood. The receptors shown here come from a man aged 25-45 years with COVID-19, enrolled during active disease.

V is TRBV5-4 and J is TRBJ1-1, with TRBD1 identical over 7 bases. Trimming at V came to 0 bases and at J to 5 bases, leaving 4 bases not matched to a gene. The CDR3 is 14 residues long. The germline gives CDR1 SGHNT, CDR2 YYREEE (reference sequence). CDR3 in DNA: TGTGCCAGCAGCTTGGAGAGGGGGCGGACTGAAGCTTTCTTT. It yields the protein CASSLERGRTEAFF.

The V gene is TRBV5-1, the J gene TRBJ2-3; the D gene is possibly TRBD1 (5 bases). This CDR3 is built from 16 residues. V was cut by 2 bases and J by 1 base, with 14 bases left in between. The germline CDR1 and CDR2 sequences are SGHRS and YFSETQ. The CDR3 here is CASSFGALVGTDTQYF. In DNA, the CDR3 is TGCGCCAGCAGCTTTGGGGCGCTAGTTGGCACAGATACGCAGTATTTT.

The chain recombines TRBV4-2 with TRBJ2-7; 8 positions agree with TRBD1. This CDR3 is built from 14 residues. V shed 1 base, J shed 3 bases, and the junction held 2 bases outside the gene matches. Germline V gene sequence: CDR1 LGHNA, CDR2 YNFKEQ. The CDR3 region has the DNA TGTGCCAGCAGCCAAGGAGACAGGGGCTACGAGCAGTACTTC. Encoded protein: CASSQGDRGYEQYF.

The chain joins TRBV7-9 to TRBJ2-3; 12 bases fit TRBD1. CDR1 and CDR2 from the germline V gene are SEHNR and FQNEAQ (reference sequence). This CDR3 has 18 amino acids. J was trimmed by 4 bases and V by 5 bases; bases with no gene match: 13. CDR3 DNA: TGTGCCAGCAGCACTGATACCCCGGGACAGGGGGCCTCAGATACGCAGTATTTT. This codes for CASSTDTPGQGASDTQYF.

The chain employs TRBV6-1 and TRBJ2-5; D gene unclear. V lost 0 bases to trimming and J lost 5 bases, with 16 bases between them. The germline gives CDR1 MNHNS, CDR2 SASEGT. The CDR3 spans 16 residues. CDR3 bases: TGTGCCAGCAGTGAAGCGGGCAATGGGTTTTTGGAGACCCAGTACTTC. Its protein product is CASSEAGNGFLETQYF.

The chain employs TRBV7-3 and TRBJ2-3, with TRBD1 as a possible D gene (6 bases). Looked up from germline, CDR1 is SGHTA and CDR2 is FQGTGA. Between the trimmed V and J ends, which lost 0 bases and 4 bases, there was a span of 23 bases. This CDR3 is 19 amino acids long. This CDR3 is CASSLTALRGIVSSDTQYF. The CDR3 nucleotides read TGTGCCAGCAGCTTAACGGCCCTGAGGGGGATAGTGTCATCAGATACGCAGTATTTT.

CDR3 amino acids: CASSLQAARGTDTQYF. CDR3 coding DNA: TGTGCCAGCAGCTTACAAGCGGCGCGGGGCACAGATACGCAGTATTTT. The chain couples TRBV7-3 to TRBJ2-3; weak D call: TRBD2 (5 bases). Trimming shortened V by 2 bases and J by 1 base, and 13 bases separated the two germline ends. Germline V gene sequence: CDR1 SGHTA, CDR2 FQGTGA. The CDR3 extends over 16 amino acids.

The J gene is TRBJ1-1, the V gene TRBV14, with D perhaps TRBD1 (5 bases). Per the germline V gene, CDR1 is SGHDN and CDR2 is FVKESK. The germline V and J ends were trimmed by 0 bases and 6 bases, with 11 bases remaining between them. The CDR3 runs 14 residues. CDR3 amino acids: CASSQDRARAEAFF. CDR3 coding DNA: TGTGCCAGCAGCCAAGACAGGGCACGGGCTGAAGCTTTCTTT.

This chain uses TRBV7-7 with TRBJ2-2, with 9 bases lining up with TRBD1. The CDR3 is made up of 17 amino acids. Germline CDR1 SSHAT, CDR2 FNYEAQ (reference sequence). Trimming cost V 1 base and J 4 bases; bases outside gene matches: 7. The CDR3 spells CASSLGRGQGGTGELFF. The CDR3 nucleotides read TGTGCCAGCAGCTTAGGCAGGGGACAGGGTGGCACCGGGGAGCTGTTTTTT.

J is TRBJ2-7 and V is TRBV27, with TRBD1 matching over 9 bases. CDR1 is MNHEY and CDR2 is SMNVEV in the germline V gene (reference sequence). With V trimmed by 4 bases and J by 6 bases, 10 bases remained unmatched. The CDR3 is 15 residues long. CDR3 nucleotides: TGTGCCAGCAGTTCACTCACAGGGGGCCGTAGCGAGCAGTACTTC. It codes for CASSSLTGGRSEQYF.

The chain has TRBV3-1 (or the pseudogene TRBV3-2) and TRBJ1-2; TRBD1 is a possible D gene (5 bases). V lost 1 base and J 8 bases, leaving 17 bases between the germline ends. Per germline, CDR1 LGHDT and CDR2 YNNKEL (reference sequence). The CDR3 has 15 residues. This chain's CDR3 is CASSQAGRGVRGYTF. CDR3 sequence (DNA): TGTGCCAGCAGCCAAGCCGGCCGGGGGGTCCGAGGCTACACCTTC.

The chain carries TRBV5-1 and TRBJ2-2, with D maybe TRBD1 (6 bases). This CDR3 is built from 14 residues. Germline CDR1 and CDR2: SGHRS and YFSETQ. The germline V and J ends were trimmed by 4 bases and 4 bases, with 11 bases remaining between them. The CDR3 sequence is CASSGAGVTGELFF. The CDR3 DNA reads as TGCGCCAGCAGCGGTGCAGGGGTCACCGGGGAGCTGTTTTTT. Filled out from reference TRBV5-1 and TRBJ2-2, the complete variable domain reads KAGVTQTPRYLIKTRGQQVTLSCSPISGHRSVSWYQQTPGQGLQFLFEYFSETQRNKGNFPGRFSGRQFSNSRSEMNVSTLELGDSALYLCASSGAGVTGELFFGEGSRLTVL.

V is TRBV9 and J is TRBJ2-1, with 12 bases that match TRBD2. The J segment lost 7 bases and the V segment lost 0 bases, leaving 5 bases of the junction unmatched. CDR3 size: 16 residues. Germline CDR1 is SGDLS and CDR2 is YYNGEE. CDR3 loop: CASSVVASGGANEQFF. The DNA for the CDR3 is TGTGCCAGCAGCGTAGTGGCTAGCGGGGGGGCAAATGAGCAGTTCTTC.

The V and J genes are TRBV19 and TRBJ1-5, with unresolved D. Germline V gene sequence: CDR1 LNHDA, CDR2 SQIVND (reference sequence). Deletions cut 6 bases from V and 1 base from J, with 10 bases between. This CDR3 comprises 14 residues. This CDR3 is CASRKGGSNQPQHF. DNA for the CDR3: TGTGCCAGTAGAAAGGGAGGGAGCAATCAGCCCCAGCATTTT.

The chain recombines TRBV5-1 with TRBJ2-5, with TRBD1 as a possible D gene (6 bases). This CDR3 spans 15 amino acids. The germline V gene has CDR1 SGHRS and CDR2 YFSETQ. The ends were cut back, 0 bases at V and 4 bases at J, with 13 bases in the middle. The CDR3 DNA sequence: TGCGCCAGCAGCTTGGGGGCAGGGGCCGGAGAGACCCAGTACTTC. This translates into CASSLGAGAGETQYF.

The rearrangement links TRBV9 to TRBJ1-3, with 7 bases aligning to TRBD1. V dropped 3 bases and J dropped 0; count of bases not matched to a gene: 3. The CDR3 has 15 residues. Germline V gene sequence: CDR1 SGDLS, CDR2 YYNGEE. The CDR3 loop reads CASSERQGSGNTIYF. The CDR3 DNA follows: TGTGCCAGCAGCGAGCGACAGGGCTCTGGAAACACCATATATTTT.

The chain employs TRBV7-9 and TRBJ1-2; D possibly corresponds to TRBD1 (5 bases). This CDR3 spans 16 amino acids. Germline lookup yields CDR1 SEHNR and CDR2 FQNEAQ (reference sequence). V lost 4 bases, J lost 5 bases, and 20 bases lay in between. The CDR3 DNA is TGTGCCAGCAGCTATTCCGACGGGCGGGAGGGGTATGGCTACACCTTC. It is translated as CASSYSDGREGYGYTF.